These T cell receptor beta chains were read from a single sample in a study of T cell changes during pregnancy in multiple sclerosis. Sequencing was performed with immunoSEQ multiplex PCR; in TCRdb, only in-frame clones are kept and a portion is missing. The table records over 70,000 clones, around 93% of them present only once. Sequenced here: peripheral blood, sampled in the third trimester of pregnancy. Every receptor here comes from a female donor with multiple sclerosis, enrolled in a pregnancy study. CDR3s include the opening cysteine and the closing phenylalanine or tryptophan. The D gene is left open where the match is weak. Rows may omit the clone size; those that give it use once, few, many or a size class.

once	TRBV6-5	NA	13	TRBJ1-4	TGTGCCAGCAGTTTTAGGACATCCGAAAAACTGTTTTTT	CASSFRTSEKLFF
NA	TRBV4-1	TRBD1	16	TRBJ2-1	TGCGCCAGCAGCCAAGAGAGGACAGGGCGGCGCAATGAGCAGTTCTTC	CASSQERTGRRNEQFF
NA	TRBV5-6	TRBD1	16	TRBJ1-5	TGTGCCAGCAGCTTGTCGGACAGGGATAGCAATCAGCCCCAGCATTTT	CASSLSDRDSNQPQHF
NA	TRBV2	NA	15	TRBJ2-3	TGTGCCAGCAGTGACAGGGGCCGAAGGGCAGATACGCAGTATTTT	CASSDRGRRADTQYF
NA	TRBV5-1	TRBD1	17	TRBJ1-1	TGCGCCAGCAGCTCCCGGGACAGGGGGTTAATGAACACTGAAGCTTTCTTT	CASSSRDRGLMNTEAFF
NA	TRBV14	NA	14	TRBJ1-2	TGTGCCAGCAGCCAAGCGGACGGAGGCTATGGCTACACCTTC	CASSQADGGYGYTF
NA	TRBV15	NA	12	TRBJ1-2	TGTGCCACCAGCAGAGATGAGTCTGGCTACACCTTC	CATSRDESGYTF
NA	TRBV15	NA	16	TRBJ2-3	TGTGCCACCAGCAGAGATCCGCGGACACACATCGATACGCAGTATTTT	CATSRDPRTHIDTQYF
NA	TRBV9	NA	15	TRBJ1-5	TGTGCCAGCAGCGTAGATGGGGGGTCCAATCAGCCCCAGCATTTT	CASSVDGGSNQPQHF
once	TRBV7-6	NA	15	TRBJ2-3	TGTGCCAGCAGCTTAGAGACACGGCCGATGGATACGCAGTATTTT	CASSLETRPMDTQYF
NA	TRBV7-2	TRBD1	15	TRBJ1-4	TGTGCCAGCAGCTCTAGGGGACAGGGTAATGAAAAACTGTTTTTT	CASSSRGQGNEKLFF
few	TRBV7-9	TRBD1	12	TRBJ1-1	TGTGCCAGCAGCTCTGGGACAGGATCAGCTTTCTTT	CASSSGTGSAFF
NA	TRBV9	TRBD1	15	TRBJ1-2	TGTGCCAGCAGCGTAGCTGATCACGACAGGGATGGCTACACCTTC	CASSVADHDRDGYTF
NA	TRBV7-9	TRBD1	14	TRBJ2-1	TGTGCCAGCAGCTTGACAGGGGGCTACAATGAGCAGTTCTTC	CASSLTGGYNEQFF
few	TRBV29-1	NA	10	TRBJ1-4	TGCAGCGCCGGTGGTGAAAAACTGTTTTTT	CSAGGEKLFF
NA	TRBV19	NA	15	TRBJ1-5	TGTGCCAGTAGTATGGGGGCGCAGGGAAGCCAGCCCCAGCATTTT	CASSMGAQGSQPQHF
NA	TRBV28	TRBD2	15	TRBJ2-7	TGTGCCAGCAGGGGAAGCGGGGCGGGAGATAACGAGCAGTACTTC	CASRGSGAGDNEQYF
NA	TRBV6-6	TRBD2	15	TRBJ2-7	TGTGCCAGCGGTGGGACTAGCGGGAGCTCCTACGAGCAGTACTTC	CASGGTSGSSYEQYF
NA	TRBV27	TRBD1	14	TRBJ1-1	TGTGCCAGCAGACAGGGGGGATTTAACACTGAAGCTTTCTTT	CASRQGGFNTEAFF
NA	TRBV28	NA	13	TRBJ1-5	TGTGCCGGTGGTCTCGGCGGGTATCAGCCCCAGCATTTT	CAGGLGGYQPQHF
NA	TRBV11-3	NA	14	TRBJ2-5	TGTGCCAGCAGCTTAGGAGGGCCGGGGGAGACCCAGTACTTC	CASSLGGPGETQYF
NA	TRBV27	NA	16	TRBJ1-2	TGTGCCAGCAGTTTATCTGGTTTAGGAGGGTTCTATGGCTACACCTTC	CASSLSGLGGFYGYTF